Following are 12 T cell receptor beta chains from one sample sequenced in a study of cytomegalovirus exposure and HLA in healthy donors. This PCR relied on a set of 60 Vbeta primers and 13 Jbeta primers. Data came from immunoSEQ multiplex PCR; TCRdb stores just in-frame clones and leaves some out. The table for this sample gives roughly 120,000 clones. Material: PBMCs. The receptors were gathered from a man in his forties in good health and CMV-seronegative.

The rearrangement links TRBV5-1 to TRBJ2-7; TRBD2 might be the D (5 bases). The CDR3 is 16 amino acids. CDR1 SGHRS and CDR2 YFSETQ come from the germline V gene. The V gene lost 2 bases and the J gene lost 6 bases, with 21 bases spanning the gap. CDR3 amino acids: CASSLPQDLGSGEQYF. The CDR3 coding sequence is TGCGCCAGCAGCTTACCCCAGGACTTGGGGAGTGGCGAGCAGTACTTC.

The CDR3 protein is CASSGDTVGTIYF. As DNA, the CDR3 is TGTGCCAGCAGTGGGGACACCGTGGGCACCATATATTTT. The J gene is TRBJ1-3, the V gene TRBV2; possibly TRBD1 for D (6 bases). The CDR3 totals 13 residues. V was cut by 4 bases and J by 9 bases, with 13 bases left in between. Germline V CDR1 and CDR2: SNHLY, FYNNEI.

This chain links TRBV30 with TRBJ2-7; 10 nucleotides line up with TRBD1. CDR3 length: 16 amino acids. Germline V gene lookup returns CDR1 GTSNPN and CDR2 SVGIG (reference sequence). J gave up 8 bases and V 2 bases, and 15 bases lay outside the gene matches. The CDR3 nucleotides read TGTGCCTGGAGTATTTGGGGTGGACAGGGGGTATTAAAGCAGTACTTC. Its protein is CAWSIWGGQGVLKQYF.

This chain connects TRBV7-9 to TRBJ2-1, with 8 bases that match TRBD2. The CDR3 has 16 amino acids. Germline CDR1 reads SEHNR; CDR2 reads FQNEAQ (reference sequence). J lost 0 bases, V lost 5 bases, and 6 bases had no gene match. DNA of the CDR3: TGTGCCAGCAGCGAGACTAGCGAGAGCTCCTACAATGAGCAGTTCTTC. This translates into CASSETSESSYNEQFF.

The chain is built from TRBV9 and TRBJ2-5; TRBD2 aligns across 8 bases. Per germline, CDR1 SGDLS and CDR2 YYNGEE. The CDR3 sequence is 19 residues long. Trimming at V came to 0 bases and at J to 5 bases, leaving 18 bases not matched to a gene. The DNA for the CDR3 is TGTGCCAGCAGCGTAGAGGGAGCGGGAGTATTTGGGCCTGGGGAGACCCAGTACTTC. Amino acids: CASSVEGAGVFGPGETQYF. The variable domain in full, with the rest retrieved from reference TRBV9 and TRBJ2-5, is DSGVTQTPKHLITATGQRVTLRCSPRSGDLSVYWYQQSLDQGLQFLIQYYNGEERAKGNILERFSAQQFPDLHSELNLSSLELGDSALYFCASSVEGAGVFGPGETQYFGPGTRLLVL.

The chain combines TRBV5-4 with TRBJ2-6, with 9 bases that match TRBD1. The CDR3 is made up of 18 amino acids. Trimming cost V 4 bases and J 3 bases; bases outside gene matches: 11. CDR1 and CDR2 (germline): SGHNT, YYREEE (reference sequence). The CDR3 region has the DNA TGTGCCAGCAGCCACCGGGACAGGGCTGGGGATGGGGCCAACGTCCTGACTTTC. This codes for CASSHRDRAGDGANVLTF.

The chain uses TRBV19 and TRBJ2-7; weak D call: TRBD1 (6 bases). Trimming left V 10 bases short and J 0 bases short, with 22 bases between. The CDR3 is made up of 16 amino acids. Germline loops: CDR1 LNHDA, CDR2 SQIVND (reference sequence). CDR3: CATTGLGTSSSYEQYF. CDR3 sequence (DNA): TGTGCCACCACAGGCCTTGGGACATCGAGCTCCTACGAGCAGTACTTC. Supplemented by reference TRBV19 and TRBJ2-7, the full variable domain reads DGGITQSPKYLFRKEGQNVTLSCEQNLNHDAMYWYRQDPGQGLRLIYYSQIVNDFQKGDIAEGYSVSREKKESFPLTVTSAQKNPTAFYLCATTGLGTSSSYEQYFGPGTRLTVT.

Notes on this clone: The sample holds other DNA sequences that translate to the same CDR3. The gene calls are TRBV7-9 and TRBJ2-7; 10 nucleotides agree with TRBD2. The CDR3 extends over 14 amino acids. After removal of 2 bases from V and 2 bases from J, the junction contained 0 bases not matched to a gene. The germline V gene encodes CDR1 SEHNR and CDR2 FQNEAQ (reference sequence). The CDR3 nucleotides read TGTGCCAGCAGCTTACTAGCGGGAGCCTACGAGCAGTACTTC. This gives the protein CASSLLAGAYEQYF.

J is TRBJ2-7 and V is TRBV6-1; possible D gene TRBD2, 5 bases. V was shortened by 9 bases and J by 3 bases, with 18 bases between the two germline ends. This CDR3 is built from 14 residues. CDR1 and CDR2 (germline): MNHNS, SASEGT. Here the CDR3 DNA reads TGTGCCAGTAAAGAACCCGGACTTAACTACGAGCAGTACTTC. It encodes CASKEPGLNYEQYF.

The chain recombines TRBV28 with TRBJ2-7; 7 nucleotides align to TRBD2. CDR1 MDHEN and CDR2 SYDVKM come from the germline V gene. The CDR3 sequence is 13 residues long. Trimming took 8 bases from V and 0 from J; bases not matched to a gene: 4. CDR3: CASLGGDSYEQYF. As DNA, the CDR3 is TGTGCCAGCTTGGGGGGGGACTCCTACGAGCAGTACTTC.

The chain joins TRBV7-3 to TRBJ2-2, with a tentative D call TRBD2 (5 bases). CDR3 length equals 15 residues. The germline V gene encodes CDR1 SGHTA and CDR2 FQGTGA. Trimming removed 2 bases at V and 7 bases at J, with 14 bases between. CDR3 sequence: CASSLGLAGHGELFF. The CDR3 nucleotides read TGTGCCAGCAGCTTAGGTCTGGCGGGTCACGGGGAGCTGTTTTTT.

The chain employs TRBV13 and TRBJ2-3; 9 bases are a match to TRBD2. CDR3 length: 15 residues. Per the germline V gene, CDR1 is PRHDT and CDR2 is FYEKMQ (reference sequence). V dropped 3 bases and J dropped 1; count of bases not matched to a gene: 2. In DNA form, the CDR3 reads TGTGCCAGCAGCTTCCCTAGCGGGGGCACAGATACGCAGTATTTT. Translated, it gives CASSFPSGGTDTQYF.